This TCR beta chain was identified during a study of tumor-infiltrating lymphocytes in primary liver carcinoma. The input was 500 ng total RNA; TCR beta cDNA was made from it with a constant-region primer. Construction of TCR beta libraries relied on three successive nested multiplex PCR rounds employing slightly modified ARM-PCR. TRBV1-TRBV30 forward primers paired with a C-beta reverse primer drove the first two PCR rounds, approximately 11 cycles each. TCRdb fed the multiplex PCR reads into MiXCR, producing one record per CDR3 protein. The data hold approximately 110,000 distinct CDR3 sequences, with 64% observed a single time. J lost 1 base, V lost 3 bases, and 8 bases had no gene match. The CDR3 is 18 residues long. Germline-derived CDR1 and CDR2 are SGHNT and YYREEE (reference sequence). Co-extraction of RNA and DNA was performed on roughly 20-34 mg of unsorted bulk tissue.

Material: liver tumor tissue from sampling region 3. The subset: tumor region T3, left-lateral pole. The receptor comes from an older woman with primary liver carcinoma and hepatitis B virus infection. The chain links TRBV5-4 to TRBJ2-3, with 13 bases matching TRBD2. DNA of the CDR3: TGTGCCAGCAGCTCACGGGGACTAGCGGGGCGGGGCACAGATACGCAGTATTTT. It translates to CASSSRGLAGRGTDTQYF. The full variable domain, with the rest looked up from reference TRBV5-4 and TRBJ2-3, is ETGVTQSPTHLIKTRGQQVTLRCSSQSGHNTVSWYQQALGQGPQFIFQYYREEENGRGNFPPRFSGLQFPNYSSELNVNALELDDSALYLCASSSRGLAGRGTDTQYFGPGTRLTVL.